The clone carrying this T cell receptor (beta chain) has more than one count but fewer than ten. Its matching antigen is unknown. The CDR3 contains 15 residues. V lost 2 bases, J lost 6 bases, and 15 bases lay in between. Germline CDR1 is SGHDT and CDR2 is YYEEEE. Every donor was a healthy person donating bone marrow. Primers included in the PCR were 60 Vbeta and 13 Jbeta primers. Clones were read by immunoSEQ multiplex PCR, and TCRdb kept only the in-frame ones, dropping some. The sample has roughly 150,000 clones; nearly 70% are singletons. This record belongs to a study of cytomegalovirus exposure and HLA in healthy donors. Across the study: Among the approximately 420 donors who were genotyped, approximately 76% fell in the genetic ancestry cluster that is associated with self-reported Caucasian donors. The study, taken as a whole, reports: An assumption of roughly uniform sequencing depth across donors underlay the presence/absence analyses. Reported performance of the classifier showed diagnosis of cytomegalovirus status with high specificity and sensitivity.

This clonotype was obtained from a man aged 25-45 years in good health and CMV-seropositive. The chain couples TRBV5-6 to TRBJ1-5; tentative D call: TRBD1 (6 bases). The sequenced sample was PBMCs. The CDR3 loop reads CASSFGLGTIQPQHF. DNA of the CDR3: TGTGCCAGCAGCTTCGGACTTGGGACAATTCAGCCCCAGCATTTT.